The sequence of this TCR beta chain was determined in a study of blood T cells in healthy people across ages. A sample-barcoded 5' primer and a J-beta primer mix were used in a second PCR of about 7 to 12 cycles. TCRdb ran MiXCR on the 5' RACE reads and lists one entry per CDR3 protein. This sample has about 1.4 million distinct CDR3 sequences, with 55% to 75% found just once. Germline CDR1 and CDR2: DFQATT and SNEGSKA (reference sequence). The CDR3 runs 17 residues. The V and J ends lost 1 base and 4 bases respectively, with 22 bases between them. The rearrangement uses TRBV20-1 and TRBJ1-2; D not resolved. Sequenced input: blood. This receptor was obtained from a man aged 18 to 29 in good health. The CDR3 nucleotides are TGCAGTGCTAGAGTAGTTAGGGCCGCGCACCTCCTCTATGGCTACACCTTC. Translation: CSARVVRAAHLLYGYTF.